This TCR beta chain came from a study of breast tumors, draining lymph nodes, adjacent tissues listed by TCRdb under 2016. The study in broad terms: The study compared TCR beta repertoires across tumor, adjacent nontumor tissue and axillary lymph nodes from breast cancer patients. In human breast cancer, the study set out to evaluate how tumor, surrounding tissue and draining lymph node repertoires relate to one another and whether T cells may move between these sites. On the study overall, not on this receptor specifically: Tumor T-cell repertoires showed less diversity than lymph node repertoires and more diversity than nontumor tissue repertoires, and tumor T-cell repertoires showed preferential V and J gene usage. A scenario in which most tumor T cells derive from the lymph node and then expand within tumor tissue was judged to be consistent with the data. Tumor and nontumor tissue repertoires were significantly more similar in luminal-like than in basal-like breast cancer. The study presented the conclusion that tumor T cells originate in lymph nodes as consistent with a hypothesis, not as something directly demonstrated.

V is clipped by 0 bases and J by 9 bases, and the sequence between their germline boundaries is 8 bases long. Counted from cysteine to phenylalanine, this CDR3 has 13 amino acids. Left in the record is the CDR3 DNA by itself, 39 bases read in frame from the first base. Reading the germline V gene gives CDR1 MNHNS and CDR2 SASEGT. This clonotype was picked up many times. Its antigen remains unidentified. Per-nucleotide qualities are absent, and no much larger clonotype sits a single base away. Lymph node samples came from the axillary draining lymph nodes of breast cancer patients. TCRdb shows the sequencer as Illumina HiSeq 2000. TCR beta chain libraries were generated by multiplex PCR amplification. The amplified TCR beta chain products were analyzed by high-throughput sequencing. TCRdb reprocessed the public reads (quality trimming at Q25 with fastp, clone calling with MiXCR) and kept in-frame beta chains. CDR3 protein duplicates are merged, each entry listing the most common genes and DNA. A total of 130,000 or so distinct CDR3 sequences appear in this sample, around 22% of them only once. The ten largest clones capture under 3% of the sample.

Sequencing used axillary lymph node tissue. The rearranged chain carries TRBV6-1 and TRBJ2-2; the D gene lacks a confident call. The TCR originated in a female donor with breast cancer. Some clones in this sample may be carry-over from other donors' samples. The nucleotide sequence is given as TGTGCCAGCAGTGAAGCGGGGTTCCGGGAGCTGTTTTTT. It specifies CASSEAGFRELFF.